Each of the 4 T cell receptor beta chains below was sequenced from the same sample in a study of blood T cell repertoires in COVID-19. Assay used: immunoSEQ multiplex PCR; TCRdb lists only in-frame clones, some missing. The sample lists some 55,000 clones, more than 90% occurring once. The source material was peripheral blood. The receptors originated from a human donor in a cohort sampled during active COVID-19.

For this clone: Its ends do not fully match the called genes, so a read error is possible. This chain links TRBV6-6 with TRBJ2-3, with D tentatively TRBD1 (6 bases). From germline, CDR1 is MNHNY and CDR2 SVGAGI (reference sequence). The CDR3 totals 9 residues. The CDR3 spells CASSTDRMW. The DNA of the CDR3 is TGTGCCAGCAGCACCGACAGGATGTGG.

V is TRBV3-1 (or the pseudogene TRBV3-2) and J is TRBJ1-2, with 8 bases that match TRBD1. Germline V gene lookup returns CDR1 LGHDT and CDR2 YNNKEL (reference sequence). V shed 3 bases and J 5 bases; nucleotides not matched to a gene: 2. CDR3 length equals 13 residues. The CDR3 reads CASSHNRGYGYTF. The CDR3 region has the DNA TGTGCCAGCAGCCATAACAGGGGGTATGGCTACACCTTC.

V usage is TRBV11-2 and J usage is TRBJ2-7; D not certain. The CDR3 loop spans 14 amino acids. Trimming removed 2 bases at V and 4 bases at J, with 12 bases between. CDR1 and CDR2 from the germline V gene are SGHAT and FQNNGV. Here the CDR3 reads CASSLSTSSYEQYV. The CDR3 coding sequence is TGTGCCAGCAGCTTATCGACAAGTAGTTACGAGCAGTACGTC.

On this clone itself: Other DNA variants within this sample encode the same CDR3. The rearrangement uses TRBV7-2 and TRBJ2-5, with 7 bases aligning to TRBD2. V shed 0 bases, J shed 5 bases, and the junction held 3 bases outside the gene matches. The CDR3 consists of 14 residues. Germline CDR1 and CDR2: SGHTA and FQGNSA. In DNA form, the CDR3 reads TGTGCCAGCAGCTTAGCGGGAGGGGATGAGACCCAGTACTTC. Translating gives CASSLAGGDETQYF.